One and the same sample provided the 22 T cell receptor beta chains below, sequenced in a study of cytomegalovirus exposure and HLA in healthy donors. The PCR ran on 60 Vbeta and 13 Jbeta primers. Measured with immunoSEQ multiplex PCR; TCRdb has only the in-frame clones, and not every one. Counted here are around 150,000 clones, 75% occurring once; the ten biggest clones make up about 8%. Sequenced input: PBMCs. The receptors here all came from a woman in her forties in good health and CMV-seropositive.

This clone occurred once. The chain couples TRBV7-9 to TRBJ2-7; TRBD2 might be the D (6 bases). The length of the CDR3 is 14 residues. Trimming removed 5 bases from V and 2 bases from J, with 13 bases in between. Germline CDR1 reads SEHNR; CDR2 reads FQNEAQ (reference sequence). CDR3 residues: CASSPGTLTYEQYF. The CDR3 nucleotides are TGTGCCAGCAGCCCTGGGACTCTTACCTACGAGCAGTACTTC.

The chain uses TRBV6-5 and TRBJ1-1; D may be TRBD1 (5 bases). The CDR3 length is 15 residues. The V end was cut by 0 bases, the J end by 0 bases, with 8 bases between. The germline CDR1 and CDR2 sequences are MNHEY and SVGAGI. The CDR3 DNA is TGTGCCAGCAGTTACTCGAAGGACATGAACACTGAAGCTTTCTTT. Translated, it gives CASSYSKDMNTEAFF.

The chain recombines TRBV28 with TRBJ1-5; D call uncertain. V was clipped by 7 bases and J by 0 bases, with 7 bases between them. The germline V gene has CDR1 MDHEN and CDR2 SYDVKM. The CDR3 sequence is 13 residues long. CDR3 sequence: CASMVASNQPQHF. Here the CDR3 DNA reads TGTGCCAGCATGGTGGCTAGCAATCAGCCCCAGCATTTT.

CDR3 residues: CASSGGLSYEQYF. CDR3 in DNA: TGTGCCAGCAGCGGAGGCCTCTCCTACGAGCAGTACTTC. The chain carries TRBV7-9 and TRBJ2-7; tentative D call: TRBD2 (5 bases). The CDR3 has 13 residues. Germline CDR1 and CDR2: SEHNR and FQNEAQ (reference sequence). V dropped 5 bases and J dropped 0 bases, with 8 bases sitting between them.

The gene calls are TRBV28 and TRBJ2-7; D ambiguous. CDR3 length equals 11 residues. Trimming removed 5 bases at V and 2 bases at J, with 4 bases between. Germline V gives CDR1 MDHEN, CDR2 SYDVKM. CDR3 DNA sequence: TGTGCCAGCAGTCAAACCTACGAGCAGTACTTC. Translating it yields CASSQTYEQYF.

This chain uses TRBV6-6 with TRBJ1-5; perhaps TRBD1 as D (6 bases). Germline V gives CDR1 MNHNY, CDR2 SVGAGI (reference sequence). The CDR3 has 15 residues. V was cut by 6 bases and J by 6 bases, with 18 bases left in between. The CDR3 is CASSERLGAVQPQHF. DNA for the CDR3: TGTGCCAGCAGCGAGAGATTGGGGGCGGTTCAGCCCCAGCATTTT.

This clone was seen just once. The chain combines TRBV28 with TRBJ2-1, with 9 nucleotides matching TRBD2. Germline V gives CDR1 MDHEN, CDR2 SYDVKM. With 2 bases clipped from V and 1 base from J, the junction kept 3 bases outside the gene matches. CDR3 size: 16 residues. The DNA for the CDR3 is TGTGCCAGCAGTTTAGGTACTAGCGGGTCCTACAATGAGCAGTTCTTC. It specifies CASSLGTSGSYNEQFF.

This sequence joins TRBV5-1 and TRBJ2-5, with 8 bases matching TRBD2. The DNA end favors TRBJ2-7, so the J call may be wrong. Germline assignment: CDR1 SGHRS and CDR2 YFSETQ. The CDR3 runs 16 residues. CDR3 nucleotides: TGCGCCAGCAGCGAACAAGCGGGAGCGCTAAGCTACGAGCAGTACTTC. The encoded protein is CASSEQAGALSYEQYF.

The rearrangement links TRBV11-2 to TRBJ2-7, with a weak D call TRBD1 (5 bases). Germline CDR1 is SGHAT and CDR2 is FQNNGV. The CDR3 consists of 13 residues. V was cut by 4 bases and J by 6 bases, with 13 bases left in between. The CDR3 DNA reads TGTGCCAGCAGCTCTCAGGGTTTAGGCGAGCAGTACTTC. Translation gives CASSSQGLGEQYF.

The gene calls are TRBV28 and TRBJ2-7, with D possibly TRBD1 on 5 matching bases. This CDR3 region has 14 residues. V lost 4 bases and J lost 3, with 13 bases in between. Germline loops: CDR1 MDHEN, CDR2 SYDVKM. The CDR3 bases are TGTGCCAGCAGTTCCCAGGGAAACTACTACGAGCAGTACTTC. This translates into CASSSQGNYYEQYF. The full variable domain, in which reference TRBV28 and TRBJ2-7 provide the parts outside the CDR3, is DVKVTQSSRYLVKRTGEKVFLECVQDMDHENMFWYRQDPGLGLRLIYFSYDVKMKEKGDIPEGYSVSREKKERFSLILESASTNQTSMYLCASSSQGNYYEQYFGPGTRLTVT.

A few counts support this clone. Here the CDR3 reads CASSMTGTDTQYF. The CDR3 DNA is TGTGCCAGCAGCATGACTGGGACAGATACGCAGTATTTT. The rearrangement joins TRBV9 to TRBJ2-3; D is unclear. The germline V gene encodes CDR1 SGDLS and CDR2 YYNGEE. This CDR3 region has 13 residues. The V end lost 4 bases, the J end lost 3 bases, and 9 bases lay between the germline ends.

V gene TRBV7-2 combines with J gene TRBJ2-7, with D unclear. This CDR3 region has 12 residues. Trimming took off 4 bases at V and 3 bases at J, with 7 bases between the two ends. The germline gives CDR1 SGHTA, CDR2 FQGNSA. Here the CDR3 DNA reads TGTGCCAGCAGCTCCGGGTTCTACGAGCAGTACTTC. As protein: CASSSGFYEQYF.

This rearrangement joins TRBV7-9 to TRBJ1-2; 7 positions match TRBD1. Germline lookup yields CDR1 SEHNR and CDR2 FQNEAQ (reference sequence). The junction had 5 bases not matched to a gene; V was cut back by 4 bases and J by 0 bases. The CDR3 contains 15 residues. The DNA for the CDR3 is TGTGCCAGCAGCTCTGAGGACAGGTCTAACTATGGCTACACCTTC. The encoded protein is CASSSEDRSNYGYTF. The variable domain in full, with the rest retrieved from reference TRBV7-9 and TRBJ1-2, is DTGVSQNPRHKITKRGQNVTFRCDPISEHNRLYWYRQTLGQGPEFLTYFQNEAQLEKSRLLSDRFSAERPKGSFSTLEIQRTEQGDSAMYLCASSSEDRSNYGYTFGSGTRLTVV.

This clone was seen only a few times. This chain connects TRBV29-1 to TRBJ2-1, with D possibly matching TRBD1 (7 bases). Germline values: CDR1 SQVTM, CDR2 ANQGSEA. The CDR3 runs to 14 residues. V was pared by 6 bases and J by 8 bases, with 20 bases between. DNA for the CDR3: TGCAGCGTAGGAGGGGGCCTAAAAACCGATGAGCAGTTCTTC. Its protein is CSVGGGLKTDEQFF.

The CDR3 loop is CASSPGTSNTGELFF. CDR3 nucleotides: TGTGCCAGCAGTCCCGGGACTTCGAACACCGGGGAGCTGTTTTTT. V gene TRBV27 combines with J gene TRBJ2-2; perhaps TRBD2 as D (6 bases). The CDR3 has 15 amino acids. The germline V gene encodes CDR1 MNHEY and CDR2 SMNVEV (reference sequence). Trimming took off 5 bases at V and 0 bases at J, with 10 bases between the two ends.

V gene TRBV5-1 combines with J gene TRBJ2-5; tentatively, D is TRBD2 (5 bases). There are 14 residues in the CDR3. CDR1 is SGHRS, CDR2 YFSETQ, per germline. V dropped 0 bases and J dropped 1 base, with 7 bases sitting between them. CDR3 in DNA: TGCGCCAGCAGCTTGGGGGAGTCCCAAGAGACCCAGTACTTC. Protein sequence: CASSLGESQETQYF.

This chain uses TRBV29-1 with TRBJ2-7, with 7 bases fitting TRBD1. Germline CDR1 and CDR2: SQVTM and ANQGSEA. V dropped 4 bases and J dropped 3; count of bases not matched to a gene: 9. The CDR3 runs 14 residues. CDR3 protein: CSVVPPDRDYEQYF. As DNA, the CDR3 is TGCAGCGTTGTCCCCCCCGACAGGGACTACGAGCAGTACTTC.

The chain employs TRBV11-2 and TRBJ2-1, with D perhaps matching TRBD2 (6 bases). The CDR3 has 12 residues. Germline CDR1 SGHAT, CDR2 FQNNGV. Trimming took off 1 base at V and 8 bases at J, with 6 bases between the two ends. Written as DNA, the CDR3 is TGTGCCAGCAGCTTAGGGGGGGATGAGCAGTTCTTC. This sequence encodes CASSLGGDEQFF.

J is TRBJ1-5 and V is TRBV7-9; no definite D call. V dropped 5 bases and J dropped 5 bases, with 13 bases sitting between them. The CDR3 loop spans 14 amino acids. Germline values: CDR1 SEHNR, CDR2 FQNEAQ (reference sequence). CDR3 region: CASSPEVFHQPQHF. The CDR3 DNA sequence: TGTGCCAGCAGCCCTGAGGTGTTCCATCAGCCCCAGCATTTT.

This chain connects TRBV28 to TRBJ1-4, with TRBD1 identical over 8 bases. From germline, CDR1 is MDHEN and CDR2 SYDVKM. The ends lost 2 bases at V and 6 bases at J; junction bases unmatched: 8. The CDR3 is 16 residues long. Written as DNA, the CDR3 is TGTGCCAGCAGTTTAACCGTCGGCAGGGGGCATGAAAAACTGTTTTTT. Translation gives CASSLTVGRGHEKLFF.

The J gene is TRBJ2-3, the V gene TRBV9; 7 bases fit TRBD1. CDR1 and CDR2 from the germline V gene are SGDLS and YYNGEE. This CDR3 is built from 18 residues. The ends lost 0 bases at V and 4 bases at J; junction bases unmatched: 14. In DNA form, the CDR3 reads TGTGCCAGCAGCGTAGAAGGGGGACAGAGACAGTCTGCAGATACGCAGTATTTT. This sequence encodes CASSVEGGQRQSADTQYF. The variable domain in full, completed from reference TRBV9 and TRBJ2-3, reads DSGVTQTPKHLITATGQRVTLRCSPRSGDLSVYWYQQSLDQGLQFLIQYYNGEERAKGNILERFSAQQFPDLHSELNLSSLELGDSALYFCASSVEGGQRQSADTQYFGPGTRLTVL.

In DNA, the CDR3 is TGTGCCAGCAGTGATCAGGATGGCTTGGGAGAGACCCAGTACTTC. It specifies CASSDQDGLGETQYF. The gene calls are TRBV2 and TRBJ2-5; no clear D. Trimming shortened V by 3 bases and J by 4 bases, and 15 bases separated the two germline ends. From germline, CDR1 is SNHLY and CDR2 FYNNEI. The CDR3 loop spans 15 amino acids. The whole variable domain, filled in from reference TRBV2 and TRBJ2-5, reads EPEVTQTPSHQVTQMGQEVILRCVPISNHLYFYWYRQILGQKVEFLVSFYNNEISEKSEIFDDQFSVERPDGSNFTLKIRSTKLEDSAMYFCASSDQDGLGETQYFGPGTRLLVL.